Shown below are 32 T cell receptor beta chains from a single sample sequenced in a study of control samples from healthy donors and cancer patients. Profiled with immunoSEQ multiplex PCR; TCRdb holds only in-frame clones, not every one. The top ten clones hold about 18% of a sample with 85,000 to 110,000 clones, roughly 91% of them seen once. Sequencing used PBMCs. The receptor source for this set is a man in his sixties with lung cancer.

The CDR3 here is CASSLGPQETQYF. For the CDR3, the DNA is TGTGCCAGCAGCTTAGGACCCCAGGAGACCCAGTACTTC. The chain uses TRBV7-3 and TRBJ2-5; unclear D gene. This CDR3 has 13 residues. Germline V lookup: CDR1 SGHTA, CDR2 FQGTGA. V gave up 2 bases and J gave up 5 bases, with 9 bases separating them. The full variable domain, with the rest looked up from reference TRBV7-3 and TRBJ2-5, is GAGVSQTPSNKVTEKGKYVELRCDPISGHTALYWYRQSLGQGPEFLIYFQGTGAADDSGLPNDRFFAVRPEGSVSTLKIQRTERGDSAVYLCASSLGPQETQYFGPGTRLLVL.

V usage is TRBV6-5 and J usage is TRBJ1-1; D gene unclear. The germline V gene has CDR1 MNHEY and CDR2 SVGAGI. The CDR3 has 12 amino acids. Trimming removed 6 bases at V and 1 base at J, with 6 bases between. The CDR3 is CASSRKNTEAFF. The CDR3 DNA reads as TGTGCCAGCAGCAGGAAGAACACTGAAGCTTTCTTT.

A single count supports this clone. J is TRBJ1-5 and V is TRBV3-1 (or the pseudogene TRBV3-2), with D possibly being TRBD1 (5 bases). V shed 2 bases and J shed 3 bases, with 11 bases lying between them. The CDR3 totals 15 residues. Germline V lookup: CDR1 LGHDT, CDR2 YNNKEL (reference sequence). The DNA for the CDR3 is TGTGCCAGCAGCCAACAATGGGGGAACAATCAGCCCCAGCATTTT. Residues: CASSQQWGNNQPQHF.

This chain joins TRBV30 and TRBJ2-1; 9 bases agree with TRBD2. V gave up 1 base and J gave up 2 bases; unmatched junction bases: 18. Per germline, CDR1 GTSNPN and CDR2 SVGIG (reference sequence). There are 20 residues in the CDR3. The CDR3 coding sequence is TGTGCCTGGAGTGACAGGAGGCAGGGATCCAGCGGGGGGACCTACAATGAGCAGTTCTTC. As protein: CAWSDRRQGSSGGTYNEQFF. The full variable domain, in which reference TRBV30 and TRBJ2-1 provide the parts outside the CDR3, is SQTIHQWPATLVQPVGSPLSLECTVEGTSNPNLYWYRQAAGRGLQLLFYSVGIGQISSEVPQNLSASRPQDRQFILSSKKLLLSDSGFYLCAWSDRRQGSSGGTYNEQFFGPGTRLTVL.

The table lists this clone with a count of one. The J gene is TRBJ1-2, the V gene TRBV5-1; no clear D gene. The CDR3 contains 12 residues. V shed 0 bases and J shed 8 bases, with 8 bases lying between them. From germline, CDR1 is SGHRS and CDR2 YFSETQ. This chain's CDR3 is CASSLAGEGYTF. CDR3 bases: TGCGCCAGCAGCTTGGCTGGGGAAGGCTACACCTTC.

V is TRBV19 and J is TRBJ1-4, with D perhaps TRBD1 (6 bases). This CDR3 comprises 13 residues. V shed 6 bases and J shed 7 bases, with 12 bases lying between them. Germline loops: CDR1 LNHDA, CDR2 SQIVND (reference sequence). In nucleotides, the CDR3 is TGTGCCAGTAGGAGACAGGCCCTTGAAAAACTGTTTTTT. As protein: CASRRQALEKLFF.

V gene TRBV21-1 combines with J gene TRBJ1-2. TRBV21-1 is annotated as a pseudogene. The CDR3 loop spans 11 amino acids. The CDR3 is CASALEPGYTF. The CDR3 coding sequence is TGTGCCAGCGCCTTGGAGCCTGGCTACACCTTC.

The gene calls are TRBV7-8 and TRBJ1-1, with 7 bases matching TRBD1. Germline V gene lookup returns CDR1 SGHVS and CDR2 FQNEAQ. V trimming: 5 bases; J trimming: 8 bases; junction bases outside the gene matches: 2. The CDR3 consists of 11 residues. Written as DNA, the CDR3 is TGTGCCAGCAGCCTGACAGGGGAAGCTTTCTTT. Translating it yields CASSLTGEAFF.

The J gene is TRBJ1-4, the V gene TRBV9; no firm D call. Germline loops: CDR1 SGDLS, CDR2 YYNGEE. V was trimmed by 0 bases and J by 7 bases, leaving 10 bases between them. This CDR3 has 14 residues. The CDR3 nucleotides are TGTGCCAGCAGCGTAGATGGATTTGGTGAAAAACTGTTTTTT. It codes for CASSVDGFGEKLFF.

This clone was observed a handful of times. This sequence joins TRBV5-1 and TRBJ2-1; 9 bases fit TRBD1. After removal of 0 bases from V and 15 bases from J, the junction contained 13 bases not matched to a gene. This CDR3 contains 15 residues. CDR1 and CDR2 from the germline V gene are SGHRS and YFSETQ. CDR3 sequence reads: CASSLGATGGNSRFF. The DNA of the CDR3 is TGCGCCAGCAGCTTGGGAGCCACAGGGGGCAACAGTAGGTTCTTC.

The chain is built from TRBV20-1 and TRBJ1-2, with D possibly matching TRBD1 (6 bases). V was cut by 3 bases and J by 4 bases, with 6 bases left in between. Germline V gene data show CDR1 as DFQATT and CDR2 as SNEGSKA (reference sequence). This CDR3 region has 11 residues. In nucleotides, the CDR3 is TGCAGTGCTAGCAGGGGCTATGGCTACACCTTC. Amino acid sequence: CSASRGYGYTF.

The CDR3 reads CASGKTGLNTEAFF. The CDR3 region has the DNA TGTGCCAGCGGAAAGACAGGACTGAACACTGAAGCTTTCTTT. The J gene is TRBJ1-1, the V gene TRBV6-5; possible D gene TRBD1, 6 bases. The CDR3 sequence is 14 residues long. Germline loops: CDR1 MNHEY, CDR2 SVGAGI. Trimming stripped 8 bases from V and 0 bases from J, with 13 bases between.

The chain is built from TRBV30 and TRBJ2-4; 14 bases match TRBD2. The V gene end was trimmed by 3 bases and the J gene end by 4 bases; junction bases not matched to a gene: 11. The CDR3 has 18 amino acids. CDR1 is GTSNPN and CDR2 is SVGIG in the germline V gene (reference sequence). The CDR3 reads CAWSKGLAGAKPKNIQYF. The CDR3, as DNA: TGTGCCTGGAGCAAGGGACTAGCGGGGGCTAAACCGAAAAACATTCAGTACTTC.

The CDR3 protein is CASSPRQGSSHSPLHF. Here the CDR3 DNA reads TGTGCCAGCAGTCCTCGACAGGGAAGTTCGCACTCACCCCTCCACTTT. V usage is TRBV7-9 and J usage is TRBJ1-6; TRBD1 matches at 7 bases. Trimming removed 6 bases from V and 10 bases from J; junction bases left unmatched: 15. CDR1 is SEHNR, CDR2 FQNEAQ, per germline (reference sequence). CDR3 length: 16 residues.

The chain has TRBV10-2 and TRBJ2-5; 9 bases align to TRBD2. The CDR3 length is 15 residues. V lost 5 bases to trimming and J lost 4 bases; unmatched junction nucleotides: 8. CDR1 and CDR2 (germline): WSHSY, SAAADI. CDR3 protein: CASSSGRGGLETQYF. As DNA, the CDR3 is TGCGCCAGCAGTTCTGGGCGGGGGGGCCTAGAGACCCAGTACTTC.

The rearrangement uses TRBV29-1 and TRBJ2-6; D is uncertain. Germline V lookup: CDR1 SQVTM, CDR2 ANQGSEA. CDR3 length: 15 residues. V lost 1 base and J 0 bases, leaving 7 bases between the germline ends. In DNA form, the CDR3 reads TGCAGCGTTGAAGCCCGGAACTCTGGGGCCAACGTCCTGACTTTC. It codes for CSVEARNSGANVLTF.

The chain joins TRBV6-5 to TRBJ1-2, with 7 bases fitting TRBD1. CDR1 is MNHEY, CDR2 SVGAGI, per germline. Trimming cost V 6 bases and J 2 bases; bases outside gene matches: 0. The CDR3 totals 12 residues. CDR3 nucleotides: TGTGCCAGCAGGACAGGGAACTATGGCTACACCTTC. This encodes CASRTGNYGYTF.

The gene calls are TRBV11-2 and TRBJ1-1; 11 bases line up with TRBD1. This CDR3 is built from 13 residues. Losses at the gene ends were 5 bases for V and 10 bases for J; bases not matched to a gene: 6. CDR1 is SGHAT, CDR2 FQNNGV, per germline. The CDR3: CASSPGTGGRAFF. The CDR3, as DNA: TGTGCCAGCAGCCCAGGGACAGGGGGGAGAGCTTTCTTT.

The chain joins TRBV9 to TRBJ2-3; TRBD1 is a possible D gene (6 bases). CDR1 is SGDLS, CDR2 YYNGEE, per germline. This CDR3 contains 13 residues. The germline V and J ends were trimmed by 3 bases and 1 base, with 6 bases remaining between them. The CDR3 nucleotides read TGTGCCAGCAGCGAGGGGGGCACAGATACGCAGTATTTT. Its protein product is CASSEGGTDTQYF.

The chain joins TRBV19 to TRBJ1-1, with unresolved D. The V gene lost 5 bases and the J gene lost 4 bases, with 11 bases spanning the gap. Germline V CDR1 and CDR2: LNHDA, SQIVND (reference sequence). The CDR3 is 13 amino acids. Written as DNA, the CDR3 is TGTGCCAGTAGTCTTATTAAGGGCACTGAAGCTTTCTTT. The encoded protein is CASSLIKGTEAFF.

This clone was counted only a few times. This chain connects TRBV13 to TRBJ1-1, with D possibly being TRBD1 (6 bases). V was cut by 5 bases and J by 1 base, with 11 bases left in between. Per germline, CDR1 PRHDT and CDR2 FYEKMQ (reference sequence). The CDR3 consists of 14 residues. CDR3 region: CASSPKDRNTEAFF. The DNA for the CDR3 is TGTGCCAGCAGCCCAAAGGACAGGAACACTGAAGCTTTCTTT. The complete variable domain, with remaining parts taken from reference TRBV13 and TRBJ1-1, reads AAGVIQSPRHLIKEKRETATLKCYPIPRHDTVYWYQQGPGQDPQFLISFYEKMQSDKGSIPDRFSAQQFSDYHSELNMSSLELGDSALYFCASSPKDRNTEAFFGQGTRLTVV.

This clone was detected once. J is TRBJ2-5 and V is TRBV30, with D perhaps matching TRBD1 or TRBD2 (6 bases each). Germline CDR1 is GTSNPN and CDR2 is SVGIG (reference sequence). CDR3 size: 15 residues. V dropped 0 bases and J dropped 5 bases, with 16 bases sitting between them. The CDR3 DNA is TGTGCCTGGAGTGTACGAGGGGGGTGCGGGGAGACCCAGTACTTC. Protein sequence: CAWSVRGGCGETQYF.

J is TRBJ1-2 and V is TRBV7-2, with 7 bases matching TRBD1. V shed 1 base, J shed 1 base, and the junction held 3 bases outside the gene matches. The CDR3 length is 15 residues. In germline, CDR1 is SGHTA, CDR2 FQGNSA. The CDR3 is CASSLENRGNYGYTF. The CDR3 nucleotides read TGTGCCAGCAGCTTAGAGAACAGGGGTAACTATGGCTACACCTTC.

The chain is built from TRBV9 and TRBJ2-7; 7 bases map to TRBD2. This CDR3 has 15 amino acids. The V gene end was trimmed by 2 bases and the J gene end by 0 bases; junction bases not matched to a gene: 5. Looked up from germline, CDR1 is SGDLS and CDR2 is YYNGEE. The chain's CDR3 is CASSVRGGSSYEQYV. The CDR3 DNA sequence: TGTGCCAGCAGCGTGCGGGGCGGGAGCTCCTACGAGCAGTACGTC.

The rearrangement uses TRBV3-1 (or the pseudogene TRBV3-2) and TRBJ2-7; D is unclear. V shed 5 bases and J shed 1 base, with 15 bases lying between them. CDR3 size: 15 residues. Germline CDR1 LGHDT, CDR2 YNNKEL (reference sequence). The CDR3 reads CASSGSDGKSYEQYF. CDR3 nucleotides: TGTGCCAGCAGCGGTAGTGACGGAAAGTCCTACGAGCAGTACTTC.

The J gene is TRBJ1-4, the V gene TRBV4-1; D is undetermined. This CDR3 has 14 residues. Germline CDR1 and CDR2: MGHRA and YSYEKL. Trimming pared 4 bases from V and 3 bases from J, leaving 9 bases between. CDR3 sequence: CASSPRDSNEKLFF. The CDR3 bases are TGCGCCAGCAGCCCCCGGGATTCTAATGAAAAACTGTTTTTT.

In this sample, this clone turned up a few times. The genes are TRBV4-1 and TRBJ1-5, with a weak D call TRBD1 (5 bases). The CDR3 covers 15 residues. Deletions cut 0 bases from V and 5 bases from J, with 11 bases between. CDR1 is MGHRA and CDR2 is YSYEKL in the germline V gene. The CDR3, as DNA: TGCGCCAGCAGCCAAGATCGGCAGGGAGATCAGCCCCAGCATTTT. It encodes CASSQDRQGDQPQHF.

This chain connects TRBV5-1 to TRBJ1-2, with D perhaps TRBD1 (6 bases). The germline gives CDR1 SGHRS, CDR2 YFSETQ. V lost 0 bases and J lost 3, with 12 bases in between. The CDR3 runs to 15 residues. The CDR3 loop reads CASSLGTEAYYGYTF. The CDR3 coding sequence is TGCGCCAGCAGCTTGGGGACAGAGGCGTACTATGGCTACACCTTC.

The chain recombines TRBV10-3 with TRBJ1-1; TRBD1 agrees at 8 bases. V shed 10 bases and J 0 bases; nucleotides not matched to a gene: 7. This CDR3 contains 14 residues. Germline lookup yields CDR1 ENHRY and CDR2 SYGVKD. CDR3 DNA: TGTGCCACAACACAGGGGGTCTTGAACACTGAAGCTTTCTTT. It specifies CATTQGVLNTEAFF.

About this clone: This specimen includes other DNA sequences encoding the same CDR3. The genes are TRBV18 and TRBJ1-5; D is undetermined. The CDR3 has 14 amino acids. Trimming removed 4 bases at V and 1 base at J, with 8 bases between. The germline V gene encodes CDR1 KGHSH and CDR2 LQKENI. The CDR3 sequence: CASSRQGSNQPQHF. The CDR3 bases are TGTGCCAGCTCACGACAAGGAAGCAATCAGCCCCAGCATTTT.

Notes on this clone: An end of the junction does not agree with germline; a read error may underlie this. CDR3 protein: CASSRTGGLSAKYGYTF. CDR3 sequence (DNA): TGTGCCAGCAGTCGGACAGGGGGCCTGTCAGCTAAGTATGGCTACACCTTC. The rearrangement uses TRBV27 and TRBJ1-2, with 11 nucleotides matching TRBD1. The CDR3 has 17 residues. CDR1 and CDR2 from the germline V gene are MNHEY and SMNVEV (reference sequence).

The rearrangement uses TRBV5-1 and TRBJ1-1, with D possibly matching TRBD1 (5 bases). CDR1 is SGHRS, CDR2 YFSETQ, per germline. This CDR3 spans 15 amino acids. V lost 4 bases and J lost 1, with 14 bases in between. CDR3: CASSPGTGPNTEAFF. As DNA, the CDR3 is TGCGCCAGCAGCCCAGGGACGGGGCCGAACACTGAAGCTTTCTTT.